These 12 T cell receptor beta chains were all obtained from the same sample, sequenced in a study of T cells in Graves' hyperthyroidism and ophthalmopathy. Amplification of TCR beta CDR3 regions was performed using RNA transcripts as template. The TCR CDR3 first-round RT-PCR relied on the HTBI primer set. One entry per CDR3 protein, called by TCRdb with MiXCR from the multiplex PCR reads. The repertoire consists of about 550,000 distinct CDR3 sequences, with roughly 20% occurring once and the leading ten covering around 27%. Sequencing was done on a sample of blood. These receptors were taken from a man aged 18 to 29 with Graves' hyperthyroidism.

In this sample, this clonotype turned up many times. The chain links TRBV2 to TRBJ1-5, with 8 bases fitting TRBD1. Germline loops: CDR1 SNHLY, CDR2 FYNNEI. Trimming removed 7 bases from V and 4 bases from J; junction bases left unmatched: 9. The CDR3 has 15 residues. The CDR3 region is CASKADRVGNQPQHF. CDR3 nucleotide sequence: TGTGCCAGCAAGGCGGACAGGGTGGGAAATCAGCCCCAGCATTTT.

In this sample, this clonotype turned up many times. The chain recombines TRBV28 with TRBJ1-2, with TRBD1 matching 11 bases. From germline, CDR1 is MDHEN and CDR2 SYDVKM. The V and J ends lost 1 base and 2 bases, in that order; junction bases with no gene match: 12. This CDR3 is 19 amino acids long. CDR3 DNA: TGTGCCAGCAGTTTATTAGGCGGGTCGGGGACAGGGGGGAACTATGGCTACACCTTC. Its protein is CASSLLGGSGTGGNYGYTF.

The chain carries TRBV6-5 and TRBJ2-2; unclear D gene. The germline V gene has CDR1 MNHEY and CDR2 SVGAGI. The V gene lost 0 bases and the J gene lost 8 bases, with 13 bases spanning the gap. The CDR3 covers 15 residues. The CDR3 DNA reads TGTGCCAGCAGTTACTCGAACCTAGGAAAAGGGGAGCTGTTTTTT. Translation gives CASSYSNLGKGELFF.

This clonotype was observed a handful of times. V gene TRBV10-2 combines with J gene TRBJ2-7, with D perhaps TRBD2 (7 bases). CDR1 and CDR2 (germline): WSHSY, SAAADI. The ends were cut back, 2 bases at V and 3 bases at J, with 14 bases in the middle. The CDR3 is 15 amino acids. This CDR3 reads CASSETSGGHYEQYF. The DNA of the CDR3 is TGCGCCAGCAGTGAGACCTCCGGGGGGCACTACGAGCAGTACTTC.

The chain combines TRBV6-1 with TRBJ1-1; D is ambiguous. This CDR3 spans 13 amino acids. The V and J ends lost 7 bases and 6 bases respectively, with 15 bases between them. Germline V lookup: CDR1 MNHNS, CDR2 SASEGT. CDR3 nucleotide sequence: TGTGCCAGCACTCCGCCCCTTAGCGCTGAAGCTTTCTTT. Translating it yields CASTPPLSAEAFF.

This clonotype was observed at least ten times. V is TRBV7-6 and J is TRBJ2-7; a weak D match, TRBD2 (6 bases). Deletions cut 8 bases from V and 0 bases from J, with 14 bases between. Germline CDR1 is SGHVS and CDR2 is FNYEAQ. This CDR3 has 14 amino acids. The CDR3 spells CASGMAGSSYEQYF. The CDR3 DNA is TGTGCCAGCGGCATGGCGGGGAGCTCCTACGAGCAGTACTTC.

This clonotype was counted at least ten times. The J gene is TRBJ1-6, the V gene TRBV6-5, with D unclear. V was cut by 2 bases and J by 1 base, with 6 bases left in between. Germline loops: CDR1 MNHEY, CDR2 SVGAGI. The CDR3 contains 15 residues. CDR3 DNA: TGTGCCAGCAGTTACGGGAGTTCCTATAATTCACCCCTCCACTTT. Translation: CASSYGSSYNSPLHF.

The gene calls are TRBV30 and TRBJ2-7, with TRBD1 identical over 7 bases. CDR1 and CDR2 (germline): GTSNPN, SVGIG (reference sequence). Trimming cost V 3 bases and J 5 bases; bases outside gene matches: 7. The CDR3 loop spans 13 amino acids. CDR3 region: CAWRRQGWDEQYF. For the CDR3, the DNA is TGTGCCTGGAGGCGACAGGGTTGGGACGAGCAGTACTTC.

This clonotype has a single count. The chain couples TRBV27 to TRBJ1-1; no clear D gene. The CDR3 consists of 12 residues. Trimming left V 3 bases short and J 11 bases short, with 13 bases between. Germline V lookup: CDR1 MNHEY, CDR2 SMNVEV (reference sequence). CDR3 sequence (DNA): TGTGCCAGCAGTTTCCGGCCGCCGGGGGCTTTCTTT. Translating it yields CASSFRPPGAFF.

The chain links TRBV6-1 to TRBJ2-2; 12 positions match TRBD2. Unmatched junction bases numbered 1, after V lost 8 bases and J lost 3 bases. This CDR3 spans 14 amino acids. Looked up from germline, CDR1 is MNHNS and CDR2 is SASEGT. DNA for the CDR3: TGTGCCAGCGGGACTAGCGGGTACACCGGGGAGCTGTTTTTT. Protein: CASGTSGYTGELFF.

This clonotype was detected only once. This may be a read error, as it is one base from a much larger clone. This chain links TRBV3-1 with TRBJ1-1; D perhaps matches TRBD1 (5 bases). CDR3 length: 14 residues. In germline, CDR1 is LGHDT, CDR2 YNNKEL (reference sequence). CDR3 amino acids: CASSLTVWGTEACF. The CDR3 nucleotides are TGTGCCAGCAGCCTGACAGTCTGGGGGACTGAAGCTTGCTTT. The whole variable domain, filled in from reference TRBV3-1 and TRBJ1-1, reads DTAVSQTPKYLVTQMGNDKSIKCEQNLGHDTMYWYKQDSKKFLKIMFSYNNKELIINETVPNRFSPKSPDKAHLNLHINSLELGDSAVYFCASSLTVWGTEACFGQGTRLTVV.

This clonotype occurred many times. This chain links TRBV13 with TRBJ1-2; no firm D call. The germline V gene has CDR1 PRHDT and CDR2 FYEKMQ (reference sequence). This CDR3 is built from 12 residues. V was clipped by 6 bases and J by 8 bases, with 13 bases between them. CDR3 bases: TGTGCCAGCAGTCGGGAACATGGGGGCTACACCTTC. This translates into CASSREHGGYTF.